The 26 T cell receptor beta chains listed next were all sequenced from one sample in a study of T cells after yellow fever vaccination. MiXCR was run by TCRdb on the 5' RACE reads, yielding one entry per CDR3 protein. The sample includes some 300,000 distinct CDR3 sequences, about 8.3% of them seen just once. The sequences come from PBMCs, collected roughly 46 days after the first yellow fever vaccination. The receptors come from a young man who received the YFV17D yellow fever vaccine.

The chain employs TRBV20-1 and TRBJ2-3; 11 positions match TRBD2. This CDR3 is built from 17 residues. After removal of 4 bases from V and 2 bases from J, the junction contained 11 bases not matched to a gene. CDR1 and CDR2 (germline): DFQATT, SNEGSKA (reference sequence). The CDR3 sequence is CSATSSGGVEYTDTQYF. CDR3 bases: TGCAGTGCTACAAGTAGCGGGGGGGTCGAATACACAGATACGCAGTATTTT.

V is TRBV12-3 or TRBV12-4 and J is TRBJ2-5, with D unresolved. V dropped 2 bases and J dropped 5 bases, with 12 bases sitting between them. This CDR3 region has 14 residues. The CDR3, as DNA: TGTGCCAGCAGTTTATGGGGTTCTGGGGAGACCCAGTACTTC. Its translation: CASSLWGSGETQYF.

The chain links TRBV5-5 to TRBJ2-5; possibly TRBD1 for D (6 bases). The CDR3 runs to 14 residues. Germline loops: CDR1 SGHKS, CDR2 YYEKEE (reference sequence). V was shortened by 2 bases and J by 5 bases, with 13 bases between the two germline ends. In DNA form, the CDR3 reads TGTGCCAGCAGCTTCGGGACAAGGGAGGAGACCCAGTACTTC. Translated: CASSFGTREETQYF.

The chain joins TRBV6-5 to TRBJ2-6, with D possibly being TRBD1 (6 bases). V was clipped by 0 bases and J by 1 base, with 13 bases between them. The CDR3 extends over 18 amino acids. CDR1 is MNHEY, CDR2 SVGAGI, per germline. The CDR3 coding sequence is TGTGCCAGCAGTTACTCCTACAGGGATAGATCTGGGGCCAACGTCCTGACTTTC. Its translation: CASSYSYRDRSGANVLTF.

This chain connects TRBV19 to TRBJ1-5; D unresolved. The CDR3 extends over 16 amino acids. Germline V gives CDR1 LNHDA, CDR2 SQIVND (reference sequence). Trimming removed 5 bases from V and 0 bases from J, with 14 bases in between. The CDR3 coding sequence is TGTGCCAGTAGTGCCGCGGAGGTCTATAGCAATCAGCCCCAGCATTTT. Encoded protein: CASSAAEVYSNQPQHF.

This clonotype appeared a few times. The chain has TRBV15 and TRBJ1-2; 7 bases line up with TRBD1. Germline-derived CDR1 and CDR2 are LNHNV and YYDKDF (reference sequence). The CDR3 sequence is 17 residues long. The V gene end was trimmed by 1 base and the J gene end by 4 bases; junction bases not matched to a gene: 12. CDR3 nucleotide sequence: TGTGCCACCAGCAGAGCACTGCTAGGGGGCGCGAGCTATGGCTACACCTTC. As protein: CATSRALLGGASYGYTF. The complete variable domain, with remaining parts taken from reference TRBV15 and TRBJ1-2, reads DAMVIQNPRYQVTQFGKPVTLSCSQTLNHNVMYWYQQKSSQAPKLLFHYYDKDFNNEADTPDNFQSRRPNTSFCFLDIRSPGLGDTAMYLCATSRALLGGASYGYTFGSGTRLTVV.

The chain joins TRBV5-1 to TRBJ1-1; 10 bases line up with TRBD1. Germline CDR1 reads SGHRS; CDR2 reads YFSETQ. Trimming at V came to 4 bases and at J to 4 bases, leaving 13 bases not matched to a gene. The CDR3 runs 17 residues. CDR3 sequence reads: CASSLGQGGSLRTEAFF. CDR3 DNA sequence: TGCGCCAGCAGCCTAGGACAGGGGGGAAGCCTTCGCACTGAAGCTTTCTTT.

This clonotype has ten or more counts. V usage is TRBV7-2 and J usage is TRBJ2-1; 9 bases match TRBD1. V gave up 5 bases and J gave up 2 bases; unmatched junction bases: 10. CDR1 is SGHTA and CDR2 is FQGNSA in the germline V gene. The CDR3 contains 17 residues. CDR3 in DNA: TGTGCCAGCAGCCCGACAGTGACAGGGGGGGCCTACAATGAGCAGTTCTTC. This sequence encodes CASSPTVTGGAYNEQFF.

This clonotype was observed a handful of times. This chain joins TRBV20-1 and TRBJ2-7; D may match TRBD1 or TRBD2 (6 bases each). Between the trimmed V and J ends, which lost 0 bases and 0 bases, there was a span of 12 bases. The CDR3 consists of 15 residues. Germline V CDR1 and CDR2: DFQATT, SNEGSKA (reference sequence). The CDR3, as DNA: TGCAGTGCTAGAGAGGAGGGGGTCGGCTCCTACGAGCAGTACGTC. Its protein is CSAREEGVGSYEQYV.

There are a few counts of this clonotype. The chain uses TRBV7-2 and TRBJ1-1, with D unresolved. The CDR3 has 14 amino acids. Trimming left V 4 bases short and J 0 bases short, with 9 bases between. Germline values: CDR1 SGHTA, CDR2 FQGNSA. The CDR3 DNA follows: TGTGCCAGCAGCTCCGATCCTATGAACACTGAAGCTTTCTTT. It specifies CASSSDPMNTEAFF.

The chain is built from TRBV7-2 and TRBJ1-1; D gene uncertain. The germline V gene encodes CDR1 SGHTA and CDR2 FQGNSA. The CDR3 loop spans 15 amino acids. Trimming left V 5 bases short and J 4 bases short, with 17 bases between. CDR3 loop: CASSPEGRAGTEAFF. The CDR3 DNA reads as TGTGCCAGCAGCCCAGAGGGCCGGGCGGGCACTGAAGCTTTCTTT. The full variable domain, its missing parts supplied by reference TRBV7-2 and TRBJ1-1, is GAGVSQSPSNKVTEKGKDVELRCDPISGHTALYWYRQSLGQGLEFLIYFQGNSAPDKSGLPSDRFSAERTGGSVSTLTIQRTQQEDSAVYLCASSPEGRAGTEAFFGQGTRLTVV.

The V gene is TRBV5-6, the J gene TRBJ2-1; perhaps TRBD2 as D (6 bases). This CDR3 comprises 14 residues. Germline V gene data show CDR1 as SGHDT and CDR2 as YYEEEE. Trimming left V 8 bases short and J 5 bases short, with 17 bases between. The CDR3 sequence: CARGPGGLHNEQFF. The CDR3 DNA sequence: TGTGCCAGGGGCCCCGGGGGACTGCACAATGAGCAGTTCTTC.

This clonotype was detected many times. The chain joins TRBV2 to TRBJ2-1; a possible D gene is TRBD1 (5 bases). The CDR3 sequence is 14 residues long. Germline lookup yields CDR1 SNHLY and CDR2 FYNNEI. V was pared by 3 bases and J by 2 bases, with 8 bases between. The CDR3 DNA follows: TGTGCCAGCAGTGACCCAGGGACCTACAATGAGCAGTTCTTC. This sequence encodes CASSDPGTYNEQFF.

This clonotype was seen more than once but under ten times. The rearrangement uses TRBV28 and TRBJ2-7, with 8 bases identical to TRBD2. This CDR3 comprises 13 residues. After removal of 7 bases from V and 4 bases from J, the junction contained 6 bases not matched to a gene. Germline assignment: CDR1 MDHEN and CDR2 SYDVKM. The CDR3 spells CASTPGLEYEQYF. DNA for the CDR3: TGTGCCAGCACCCCGGGACTAGAGTACGAGCAGTACTTC.

The chain carries TRBV7-2 and TRBJ1-2; no firm D call. Germline V CDR1 and CDR2: SGHTA, FQGNSA. Trimming shortened V by 3 bases and J by 4 bases, and 15 bases separated the two germline ends. The CDR3 runs to 15 residues. The CDR3 sequence is CASSFGNLASYGYTF. Written as DNA, the CDR3 is TGTGCCAGCAGCTTCGGGAATCTCGCATCCTATGGCTACACCTTC. Using reference TRBV7-2 and TRBJ1-2 for the parts outside the CDR3, the full variable domain is GAGVSQSPSNKVTEKGKDVELRCDPISGHTALYWYRQSLGQGLEFLIYFQGNSAPDKSGLPSDRFSAERTGGSVSTLTIQRTQQEDSAVYLCASSFGNLASYGYTFGSGTRLTVV.

This clonotype has at least ten counts. The chain carries TRBV12-3 or TRBV12-4 and TRBJ2-3, with TRBD2 matching 7 bases. The CDR3 is 16 residues long. V dropped 1 base and J dropped 2; count of bases not matched to a gene: 6. The CDR3 DNA is TGTGCCAGCAGTTTAGTGACCAGCGGGGCCACAGATACGCAGTATTTT. Its protein is CASSLVTSGATDTQYF.

The table lists this clonotype with a few counts. This chain connects TRBV5-5 to TRBJ1-5; possibly TRBD1 for D (5 bases). Germline lookup yields CDR1 SGHKS and CDR2 YYEKEE (reference sequence). The CDR3 is made up of 14 amino acids. Between the trimmed V and J ends, which lost 4 bases and 6 bases, there was a span of 14 bases. The CDR3 region is CASSPGTWGQPQHF. CDR3 in DNA: TGTGCCAGCAGCCCCGGGACGTGGGGTCAGCCCCAGCATTTT.

The chain combines TRBV14 with TRBJ2-1, with TRBD2 identical over 7 bases. Trimming removed 0 bases from V and 8 bases from J; junction bases left unmatched: 7. The CDR3 is 15 residues long. Germline V gene data show CDR1 as SGHDN and CDR2 as FVKESK. In DNA form, the CDR3 reads TGTGCCAGCAGCCAAGATCTGGGGGGGGTTTATGAGCAGTTCTTC. This codes for CASSQDLGGVYEQFF.

This clonotype was seen a few times. The chain combines TRBV7-2 with TRBJ2-5; 9 bases agree with TRBD2. Germline V gives CDR1 SGHTA, CDR2 FQGNSA. V dropped 0 bases and J dropped 2; count of bases not matched to a gene: 4. This CDR3 has 16 amino acids. The CDR3 DNA follows: TGTGCCAGCAGCTTAGCGCAGACTAGCGGTCAAGAGACCCAGTACTTC. It specifies CASSLAQTSGQETQYF.

This clonotype was counted many times. V usage is TRBV10-3 and J usage is TRBJ1-1; D remains unclear. Trimming cost V 0 bases and J 1 base, with 6 bases left between them. CDR1 is ENHRY, CDR2 SYGVKD, per germline. The CDR3 has 14 residues. CDR3 nucleotides: TGTGCCATCAGTGAGTCGGTGGAGAACACTGAAGCTTTCTTT. Amino acid sequence: CAISESVENTEAFF.

This clonotype has more than one count but fewer than ten. The chain employs TRBV5-1 and TRBJ1-1; 7 bases align to TRBD1. The CDR3 has 16 residues. The junction had 18 bases not matched to a gene; V was cut back by 6 bases and J by 7 bases. Germline V gives CDR1 SGHRS, CDR2 YFSETQ. The CDR3: CASTLIPGTVGYEAFF. The CDR3 coding sequence is TGCGCCAGCACCCTTATCCCCGGGACAGTTGGCTATGAAGCTTTCTTT. The full variable domain, in which reference TRBV5-1 and TRBJ1-1 provide the parts outside the CDR3, is KAGVTQTPRYLIKTRGQQVTLSCSPISGHRSVSWYQQTPGQGLQFLFEYFSETQRNKGNFPGRFSGRQFSNSRSEMNVSTLELGDSALYLCASTLIPGTVGYEAFFGQGTRLTVV.

This clonotype occurred many times. The rearrangement uses TRBV7-2 and TRBJ2-5; 8 bases line up with TRBD1. This CDR3 comprises 14 residues. The V gene end was trimmed by 0 bases and the J gene end by 5 bases; junction bases not matched to a gene: 2. Germline CDR1 SGHTA, CDR2 FQGNSA. CDR3 loop: CASSLARGRETQYF. As DNA, the CDR3 is TGTGCCAGCAGCTTAGCCAGGGGGCGCGAGACCCAGTACTTC.

The table lists this clonotype with a few counts. The chain links TRBV3-1 to TRBJ2-7; either TRBD1 or TRBD2 may fit D (5 bases each). This CDR3 contains 14 residues. V gave up 0 bases and J gave up 4 bases, with 10 bases separating them. In germline, CDR1 is LGHDT, CDR2 YNNKEL (reference sequence). The CDR3 loop is CASSQDLRGYEQYV. The DNA for the CDR3 is TGTGCCAGCAGCCAAGATTTGAGGGGTTACGAGCAGTACGTC.

V is TRBV20-1 and J is TRBJ2-5, with TRBD2 matching over 12 bases. Germline V CDR1 and CDR2: DFQATT, SNEGSKA (reference sequence). Trimming cost V 6 bases and J 5 bases; bases outside gene matches: 16. The CDR3 extends over 17 amino acids. CDR3 DNA: TGCAGTGCGCCCGATTTTACTAGCGGGGGGCCACGGGAGACCCAGTACTTC. Translating gives CSAPDFTSGGPRETQYF.

This clonotype appeared a few times. This chain joins TRBV10-1 and TRBJ2-7; D may be TRBD1 (6 bases). The CDR3 loop spans 15 amino acids. The ends were cut back, 3 bases at V and 2 bases at J, with 14 bases in the middle. CDR1 is WNHNN, CDR2 SYGVQD, per germline (reference sequence). Here the CDR3 DNA reads TGCGCCAGCAGTGAAGGACAGAACTTACCCTACGAGCAGTACGTC. It translates to CASSEGQNLPYEQYV.

The chain carries TRBV4-2 and TRBJ1-5; D remains unclear. The CDR3 is 13 amino acids. The germline V gene encodes CDR1 LGHNA and CDR2 YNFKEQ. V lost 0 bases, J lost 8 bases, and 8 bases lay in between. The CDR3 loop reads CASSQDWGEPQHF. The CDR3 DNA sequence: TGTGCCAGCAGCCAAGATTGGGGAGAGCCCCAGCATTTT.